This section outlines one TCR beta chain sequence together with its context. Its antigen is unidentified. Healthy HIV-negative adults without recent acute infections or vaccinations served as donors. There are 14 residues in the CDR3. Germline CDR1 reads LNHDA; CDR2 reads SQIVND (reference sequence). Trimming left V 4 bases short and J 6 bases short, with 16 bases between. The data were taken from a study of shared clonotypes between healthy human individuals. Findings and caveats of the study: The small donor group covered limited genetic and exposure diversity. In this cohort, only blood was sampled, and tissue repertoires likely differ.

Profiled with immunoSEQ multiplex PCR; TCRdb holds only in-frame clones, not every one. The repertoire holds approximately 2.1 million clones, with roughly 93% as singletons. The sequenced material came from naive CD4+ T cells from PBMCs. As for subset: CD45RA+ positively selected. The chain recombines TRBV19 with TRBJ2-7, with a tentative D call TRBD2 (5 bases). This TCR was recovered from a young man in good health. Some clones in this sample may be carry-over from other donors' samples. The CDR3 DNA follows: TGTGCCAGTAGTACCCCAGAGGGTGGAAGCGAGCAGTACTTC. It codes for CASSTPEGGSEQYF.